Listed here are 30 T cell receptor beta chains from one sample, sequenced in a study of shared clonotypes between healthy human individuals (dated by TCRdb to 2020 to 2022). The method behind the library was the immunoSEQ multiplex PCR assay. TCRdb retrieved this table from immuneACCESS and kept in-frame rearrangements only. Not all clones are present; in checked studies, unresolved V genes account for under half, and no reason is known for the remainder. Present in this sample are more than 2,000,000 clones, approximately 95% of which were seen just once. Around 0.4% of the sample belongs to the ten largest clones. Sequencing used naive CD4+ T cells from PBMCs. The cell subset or site tag for this specimen amounts to: CD45RA+ positively selected. These receptors originate from a young man in good health. Some clones in this sample may be carry-over from other donors' samples.

The chain employs TRBV28 and TRBJ1-4; the D gene is possibly TRBD1 (6 bases). Trimming removed 10 bases at V and 4 bases at J, with 22 bases between. CDR1 MDHEN and CDR2 SYDVKM come from the germline V gene. The CDR3 has 16 residues. The CDR3 DNA reads TGTGCCACCTGTATCGGGGGGCGAGGGGTTAATGAAAAACTGTTTTTT. Encoded protein: CATCIGGRGVNEKLFF.

This chain connects TRBV5-6 to TRBJ2-5, with 13 nucleotides matching TRBD2. CDR1 is SGHDT, CDR2 YYEEEE, per germline. Trimming cost V 6 bases and J 1 base; bases outside gene matches: 3. There are 15 residues in the CDR3. As DNA, the CDR3 is TGTGCCAGCAACGGACTAGCGGGAGTCCAAGAGACCCAGTACTTC. Protein product: CASNGLAGVQETQYF.

This clone appeared once. The CDR3 loop is CASSGLGLNEQFF. The CDR3 nucleotides are TGCGCCAGCAGCGGTTTGGGGCTCAATGAGCAGTTCTTC. The V call is TRBV5-1, the J call TRBJ2-1, with a possible D match to TRBD1 (5 bases). In germline, CDR1 is SGHRS, CDR2 YFSETQ. The CDR3 has 13 amino acids. V lost 4 bases and J 6 bases, leaving 11 bases between the germline ends.

The V call is TRBV28, the J call TRBJ2-1, with 8 bases aligning to TRBD2. V trimming: 2 bases; J trimming: 3 bases; junction bases outside the gene matches: 6. Germline CDR1 reads MDHEN; CDR2 reads SYDVKM. The CDR3 contains 16 residues. The CDR3 DNA is TGTGCCAGCAGTTTACTGGGGGCGGGAGGCTACAATGAGCAGTTCTTC. It encodes CASSLLGAGGYNEQFF.

J is TRBJ2-7 and V is TRBV5-1; D is possibly TRBD2 (7 bases). This CDR3 region has 15 residues. V lost 6 bases and J 3 bases, leaving 19 bases between the germline ends. Germline V gene lookup returns CDR1 SGHRS and CDR2 YFSETQ. CDR3 sequence (DNA): TGCGCCAGCACCCCGGGGGGAGGGGGTGGCTACGAGCAGTACTTC. Protein sequence: CASTPGGGGGYEQYF.

Concerning this clone itself: This sample includes further DNA sequences coding for the same CDR3. The V call is TRBV5-1, the J call TRBJ1-2; D uncertain. CDR3 size: 14 residues. The V gene's germline CDR1 is SGHRS and CDR2 YFSETQ. V lost 0 bases and J 0 bases, leaving 6 bases between the germline ends. CDR3 nucleotide sequence: TGCGCCAGCAGCTTGGAAGGGACTAACTATGGCTACACCTTC. Protein sequence: CASSLEGTNYGYTF.

The chain has TRBV28 and TRBJ2-1; D is undetermined. There are 14 residues in the CDR3. CDR1 is MDHEN and CDR2 is SYDVKM in the germline V gene. V gave up 1 base and J gave up 8 bases, with 12 bases separating them. In DNA form, the CDR3 reads TGTGCCAGCAGTTTATCTGGGGTGTGGGATGAGCAGTTCTTC. This translates into CASSLSGVWDEQFF.

The chain combines TRBV29-1 with TRBJ2-5; TRBD1 might be the D (5 bases). Germline V lookup: CDR1 SQVTM, CDR2 ANQGSEA. V lost 4 bases and J 1 base, leaving 13 bases between the germline ends. The CDR3 covers 14 residues. CDR3 sequence reads: CSVGPGSTQETQYF. Written as DNA, the CDR3 is TGCAGCGTTGGACCAGGGTCCACCCAAGAGACCCAGTACTTC. Based on the CDR3 plus reference TRBV29-1 and TRBJ2-5, the full variable domain is SAVISQKPSRDICQRGTSLTIQCQVDSQVTMMFWYRQQPGQSLTLIATANQGSEATYESGFVIDKFPISRPNLTFSTLTVSNMSPEDSSIYLCSVGPGSTQETQYFGPGTRLLVL.

J is TRBJ1-1 and V is TRBV19; D not resolved. Per germline, CDR1 LNHDA and CDR2 SQIVND (reference sequence). The CDR3 has 15 amino acids. V was trimmed by 5 bases and J by 0 bases, leaving 13 bases between them. The CDR3: CASSFWRRMNTEAFF. DNA of the CDR3: TGTGCCAGTAGTTTCTGGAGAAGAATGAACACTGAAGCTTTCTTT.

As for this clone: Other DNA variants within this sample encode the same CDR3. The gene calls are TRBV27 and TRBJ1-1; TRBD1 matches 8 bases. The CDR3 loop spans 13 amino acids. The V gene's germline CDR1 is MNHEY and CDR2 SMNVEV (reference sequence). Losses at the gene ends were 6 bases for V and 3 bases for J; bases not matched to a gene: 3. The DNA for the CDR3 is TGTGCCAGCAGCCGGGACAGGTACACTGAAGCTTTCTTT. Protein product: CASSRDRYTEAFF.

The CDR3 bases are TGTGCCAGCAGACTAGCGGGGGCCAGCTCCTACAATGAGCAGTTCTTC. Translated, it gives CASRLAGASSYNEQFF. V is TRBV28 and J is TRBJ2-1; 11 bases match TRBD2. CDR3 length equals 16 residues. Germline loops: CDR1 MDHEN, CDR2 SYDVKM. The trim removed 6 bases at V and 0 bases at J, leaving 4 bases unmatched.

The rearrangement joins TRBV6-5 to TRBJ2-5; D call uncertain. Deletions cut 0 bases from V and 1 base from J, with 6 bases between. The CDR3 has 14 residues. CDR1 and CDR2 (germline): MNHEY, SVGAGI. CDR3 in amino acids: CASSYSASQETQYF. In DNA, the CDR3 is TGTGCCAGCAGTTACTCGGCTAGCCAAGAGACCCAGTACTTC.

Here the CDR3 DNA reads TGTGCCAGCAGTTTATACAGTCTCCCCGGGACTAGCGGGAGGCTGAGCACAGATACGCAGTATTTT. This translates into CASSLYSLPGTSGRLSTDTQYF. V and J are TRBV27 and TRBJ2-3, with 15 bases that match TRBD2. This CDR3 spans 22 amino acids. Germline lookup yields CDR1 MNHEY and CDR2 SMNVEV (reference sequence). After removal of 1 base from V and 0 bases from J, the junction contained 14 bases not matched to a gene.

As for this clone: Other DNA sequences from this sample encode an identical CDR3 as well. This chain joins TRBV6-5 and TRBJ2-5; 10 nucleotides match TRBD2. The ends lost 5 bases at V and 1 base at J; junction bases unmatched: 1. CDR1 is MNHEY, CDR2 SVGAGI, per germline. This CDR3 spans 14 amino acids. The chain's CDR3 is CASSLAGVQETQYF. The CDR3 DNA is TGTGCCAGCAGTCTAGCGGGGGTCCAAGAGACCCAGTACTTC.

The V gene is TRBV5-1, the J gene TRBJ2-3; 7 bases align to TRBD2. Germline V gene data show CDR1 as SGHRS and CDR2 as YFSETQ. The CDR3 spans 15 residues. Germline trimming cut 2 bases from V and 2 bases from J; bases unmatched to any gene: 5. CDR3 loop: CASSFGGSHTDTQYF. The CDR3 region has the DNA TGCGCCAGCAGCTTCGGCGGGAGCCACACAGATACGCAGTATTTT.

V gene TRBV5-5 combines with J gene TRBJ1-5; TRBD1 matches at 8 bases. This CDR3 is 16 amino acids long. Looked up from germline, CDR1 is SGHKS and CDR2 is YYEKEE (reference sequence). Trimming at V came to 4 bases and at J to 1 base, leaving 7 bases not matched to a gene. CDR3 region: CASSPDREGSNQPQHF. As DNA, the CDR3 is TGTGCCAGCAGCCCGGACAGGGAAGGGAGCAATCAGCCCCAGCATTTT.

This rearrangement joins TRBV28 to TRBJ2-1; no definite D call. The CDR3 length is 13 residues. Germline loops: CDR1 MDHEN, CDR2 SYDVKM. Deletions cut 3 bases from V and 6 bases from J, with 9 bases between. CDR3 sequence (DNA): TGTGCCAGCAGTTTGTTGAACCGCAATGAGCAGTTCTTC. It specifies CASSLLNRNEQFF.

The chain joins TRBV29-1 to TRBJ1-5, with D tentatively TRBD1 (5 bases). The germline gives CDR1 SQVTM, CDR2 ANQGSEA. The CDR3 has 15 amino acids. The ends were cut back, 4 bases at V and 3 bases at J, with 16 bases in the middle. CDR3 sequence (DNA): TGCAGCGTTGTAATGGGGACCCTGGACAATCAGCCCCAGCATTTT. It codes for CSVVMGTLDNQPQHF.

The V gene is TRBV28, the J gene TRBJ2-1; a weak D match, TRBD2 (5 bases). The germline CDR1 and CDR2 sequences are MDHEN and SYDVKM. The CDR3 length is 12 residues. V was shortened by 6 bases and J by 9 bases, with 12 bases between the two germline ends. The CDR3 coding sequence is TGTGCCAGCAGCCGCCTAGCTCGTGAGCAGTTCTTC. Its protein product is CASSRLAREQFF.

V gene TRBV6-1 combines with J gene TRBJ2-5; 9 bases agree with TRBD1. V was pared by 8 bases and J by 4 bases, with 8 bases of the junction left unmatched. The V gene's germline CDR1 is MNHNS and CDR2 SASEGT. The CDR3 spans 14 residues. CDR3 sequence reads: CASLRDRARETQYF. The CDR3 DNA sequence: TGTGCCAGCCTCCGGGACAGGGCCCGAGAGACCCAGTACTTC.

CDR3 in amino acids: CASNHRWQAGSYEQYF. The DNA of the CDR3 is TGTGCCAGCAACCATAGGTGGCAGGCGGGCTCCTACGAGCAGTACTTC. The rearrangement links TRBV5-6 to TRBJ2-7; D may be TRBD2 (5 bases). Germline assignment: CDR1 SGHDT and CDR2 YYEEEE. This CDR3 has 16 amino acids. V was trimmed by 6 bases and J by 0 bases, leaving 19 bases between them.

The V and J genes are TRBV5-6 and TRBJ2-7; D not resolved. Germline loops: CDR1 SGHDT, CDR2 YYEEEE. CDR3 length: 15 amino acids. The V end lost 4 bases, the J end lost 4 bases, and 18 bases lay between the germline ends. CDR3 sequence reads: CASSRRDGRVYEQYF. The DNA for the CDR3 is TGTGCCAGCAGCCGTAGGGATGGAAGAGTTTACGAGCAGTACTTC. Using reference TRBV5-6 and TRBJ2-7 for the parts outside the CDR3, the full variable domain is DAGVTQSPTHLIKTRGQQVTLRCSPKSGHDTVSWYQQALGQGPQFIFQYYEEEERQRGNFPDRFSGHQFPNYSSELNVNALLLGDSALYLCASSRRDGRVYEQYFGPGTRLTVT.

The V call is TRBV28, the J call TRBJ2-7; 7 bases fit TRBD1. Germline V gives CDR1 MDHEN, CDR2 SYDVKM. V dropped 3 bases and J dropped 2; count of bases not matched to a gene: 4. There are 14 residues in the CDR3. In DNA form, the CDR3 reads TGTGCCAGCAGTTTTAACAGGGGAACCTACGAGCAGTACTTC. This sequence encodes CASSFNRGTYEQYF.

The chain couples TRBV6-5 to TRBJ2-3; no reliable D call. Trimming took 5 bases from V and 4 from J, leaving 10 bases between them. The CDR3 consists of 13 residues. Germline V lookup: CDR1 MNHEY, CDR2 SVGAGI. CDR3 amino acids: CASSAIRSDTQYF. The CDR3 DNA sequence: TGTGCCAGCAGTGCCATTAGGTCAGATACGCAGTATTTT.

V is TRBV18 and J is TRBJ1-6; D unresolved. Between the trimmed V and J ends, which lost 1 base and 9 bases, there was a span of 10 bases. CDR3 length: 14 amino acids. The germline V gene encodes CDR1 KGHSH and CDR2 LQKENI. The CDR3 spells CASSPLGVGSPLHF. The DNA of the CDR3 is TGTGCCAGCTCACCACTCGGTGTTGGTTCACCCCTCCACTTT.

The chain is built from TRBV6-6 and TRBJ2-3; no clear D. This CDR3 is 11 amino acids long. Trimming left V 4 bases short and J 6 bases short, with 5 bases between. Germline CDR1 MNHNY, CDR2 SVGAGI (reference sequence). The CDR3 DNA reads TGTGCCAGCAGTTCGGAGGATACGCAGTATTTT. Its protein product is CASSSEDTQYF.

J is TRBJ2-7 and V is TRBV9, with a tentative D call TRBD1 (6 bases). V was pared by 4 bases and J by 1 base, with 15 bases between. The germline V gene has CDR1 SGDLS and CDR2 YYNGEE. This CDR3 has 15 residues. CDR3 DNA: TGTGCCAGCAGCACTGGACAGTGGGGTTCCTACGAGCAGTACTTC. This encodes CASSTGQWGSYEQYF. The full variable domain, rest sourced from reference TRBV9 and TRBJ2-7, is DSGVTQTPKHLITATGQRVTLRCSPRSGDLSVYWYQQSLDQGLQFLIQYYNGEERAKGNILERFSAQQFPDLHSELNLSSLELGDSALYFCASSTGQWGSYEQYFGPGTRLTVT.

The chain uses TRBV7-3 and TRBJ2-5; D may be TRBD1 (6 bases). This CDR3 spans 15 amino acids. Trimming stripped 4 bases from V and 5 bases from J, with 17 bases between. CDR1 is SGHTA and CDR2 is FQGTGA in the germline V gene. Here the CDR3 DNA reads TGTGCCAGCAGCTCATCACCCAGGGGACGGGAGACCCAGTACTTC. Translation gives CASSSSPRGRETQYF.

The chain combines TRBV21-1 with TRBJ2-2; TRBD1, the table's D call, lacks a check against the DNA. TRBV21-1 is annotated as a pseudogene. There are 17 residues in the CDR3. CDR3 in amino acids: CASSISLGTANTGELFF. CDR3 DNA sequence: TGTGCCAGCAGCATATCGCTCGGGACAGCCAACACCGGGGAGCTGTTTTTT.

The V and J genes are TRBV5-1 and TRBJ2-7; D unresolved. Germline CDR1 and CDR2: SGHRS and YFSETQ. V lost 0 bases, J lost 2 bases, and 9 bases lay in between. The CDR3 loop spans 14 amino acids. The CDR3 is CASSLETATYEQYF. As DNA, the CDR3 is TGCGCCAGCAGCTTGGAGACCGCGACCTACGAGCAGTACTTC.